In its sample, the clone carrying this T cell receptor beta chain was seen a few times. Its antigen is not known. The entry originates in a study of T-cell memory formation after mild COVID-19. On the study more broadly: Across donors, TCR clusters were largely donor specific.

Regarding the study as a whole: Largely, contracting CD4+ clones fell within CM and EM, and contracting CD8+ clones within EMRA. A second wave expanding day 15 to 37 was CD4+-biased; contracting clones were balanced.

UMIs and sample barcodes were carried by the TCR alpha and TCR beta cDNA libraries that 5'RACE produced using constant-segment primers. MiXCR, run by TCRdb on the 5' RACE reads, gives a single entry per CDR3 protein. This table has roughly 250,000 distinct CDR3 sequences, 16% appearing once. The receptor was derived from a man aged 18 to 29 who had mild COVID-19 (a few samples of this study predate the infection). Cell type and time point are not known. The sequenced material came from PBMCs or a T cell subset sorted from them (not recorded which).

The CDR3 DNA is TGTGCCAGCGTTGACAACTATAATTCACCCCTCCACTTT. Residues: CASVDNYNSPLHF. V usage is TRBV2 and J usage is TRBJ1-6; D remains ambiguous. V lost 8 bases to trimming and J lost 3 bases, with 8 bases between them. Per germline, CDR1 SNHLY and CDR2 FYNNEI. The CDR3 extends over 13 amino acids.